Following are 28 T cell receptor beta chains from one sample sequenced in a study of blood T cell repertoires in COVID-19. Profiled with immunoSEQ multiplex PCR; TCRdb holds only in-frame clones, not every one. The sample contains some 170,000 clones, 60% to 80% of which appear only once. Material for sequencing was peripheral blood. These receptors were taken from a woman between 70 and 85 years old with acute or convalescent COVID-19.

V gene TRBV5-6 combines with J gene TRBJ1-4, with no clear D. V shed 0 bases and J shed 5 bases, with 5 bases lying between them. CDR3 length equals 13 residues. Germline CDR1 and CDR2: SGHDT and YYEEEE. The CDR3 region is CASSLARNEKLFF. DNA for the CDR3: TGTGCCAGCAGCTTGGCTAGGAATGAAAAACTGTTTTTT.

The J gene is TRBJ1-5, the V gene TRBV2; D possibly corresponds to TRBD1 (5 bases). There are 12 residues in the CDR3. Germline lookup yields CDR1 SNHLY and CDR2 FYNNEI. The germline V and J ends were trimmed by 6 bases and 9 bases, with 12 bases remaining between them. CDR3 sequence reads: CASRTPGGPQHF. As DNA, the CDR3 is TGTGCCAGCAGAACCCCGGGGGGGCCCCAGCATTTT.

The chain joins TRBV7-8 to TRBJ2-3, with 12 positions matching TRBD2. CDR3 size: 18 residues. V shed 2 bases, J shed 2 bases, and the junction held 8 bases outside the gene matches. Germline assignment: CDR1 SGHVS and CDR2 FQNEAQ. The CDR3 is CASSLLAGGQTFTDTQYF. The CDR3 region has the DNA TGTGCCAGCAGCTTACTAGCGGGAGGGCAAACCTTCACAGATACGCAGTATTTT.

The V call is TRBV5-1, the J call TRBJ1-5, with D perhaps TRBD1 (6 bases). This CDR3 has 14 amino acids. CDR1 SGHRS and CDR2 YFSETQ come from the germline V gene. V lost 0 bases and J lost 7, with 11 bases in between. The CDR3, as DNA: TGCGCCAGCAGCTTGGATGACAGGACACAGCCCCAGCATTTT. Protein: CASSLDDRTQPQHF.

The chain combines TRBV7-2 with TRBJ2-1; D perhaps matches TRBD2 (5 bases). The CDR3 runs to 15 residues. Trimming shortened V by 1 base and J by 3 bases, and 10 bases separated the two germline ends. Germline CDR1 and CDR2: SGHTA and FQGNSA. The CDR3 here is CASSLDGNGYNEQFF. The CDR3 coding sequence is TGTGCCAGCAGCTTAGACGGGAACGGCTACAATGAGCAGTTCTTC.

The chain carries TRBV29-1 and TRBJ1-4, with a weak D call TRBD1 (5 bases). The length of the CDR3 is 12 residues. Germline V gene sequence: CDR1 SQVTM, CDR2 ANQGSEA. Trimming took 8 bases from V and 6 from J, leaving 13 bases between them. The CDR3 protein is CSSRGFDEKLFF. The CDR3, as DNA: TGCAGCTCCCGGGGGTTTGATGAAAAACTGTTTTTT.

J is TRBJ1-3 and V is TRBV5-1, with a weak D call TRBD1 (6 bases). CDR3 length: 17 amino acids. Trimming left V 3 bases short and J 0 bases short, with 16 bases between. The germline gives CDR1 SGHRS, CDR2 YFSETQ. CDR3 nucleotide sequence: TGCGCCAGCAGCTCCTCGAGGGGGGGACTCTCTGGAAACACCATATATTTT. Amino acids: CASSSSRGGLSGNTIYF.

This clone was observed a handful of times. This chain uses TRBV7-8 with TRBJ2-3; D not certain. CDR1 SGHVS and CDR2 FQNEAQ come from the germline V gene. This CDR3 contains 14 residues. With 1 base removed from V and 5 bases from J, the gap between germline ends came to 10 bases. The CDR3 nucleotides are TGTGCCAGCAGCTTAGTAGCTAGGATAGATACGCAGTATTTT. It specifies CASSLVARIDTQYF.

The V and J genes are TRBV7-9 and TRBJ2-5, with 8 bases lining up with TRBD2. The CDR3 loop spans 14 amino acids. Germline CDR1 is SEHNR and CDR2 is FQNEAQ (reference sequence). V dropped 7 bases and J dropped 2; count of bases not matched to a gene: 6. CDR3: CASTNIAGQETQYF. DNA for the CDR3: TGTGCCAGCACCAACATAGCGGGACAAGAGACCCAGTACTTC.

V is TRBV12-3 or TRBV12-4 and J is TRBJ2-4; 8 positions agree with TRBD2. The CDR3 is made up of 13 amino acids. Unmatched junction bases numbered 10, after V lost 9 bases and J lost 9 bases. The CDR3 nucleotides read TGTGCCAGTAGGACTAGCAGAGTGAGCATTCAGTACTTC. Translating gives CASRTSRVSIQYF.

This chain connects TRBV2 to TRBJ1-1; D unresolved. The CDR3 runs to 12 residues. Trimming removed 2 bases from V and 9 bases from J, with 10 bases in between. Germline V gene lookup returns CDR1 SNHLY and CDR2 FYNNEI. CDR3 DNA sequence: TGTGCCAGCAGTGAAATGAGGGTGAAAGCTTTCTTT. Its translation: CASSEMRVKAFF.

This clone has only one observation. The genes are TRBV30 and TRBJ1-1, with D possibly matching TRBD1 (5 bases). The germline gives CDR1 GTSNPN, CDR2 SVGIG (reference sequence). CDR3 length: 14 amino acids. Trimming cost V 0 bases and J 2 bases, with 10 bases left between them. CDR3: CAWSVRRGNTEAFF. The CDR3 DNA sequence: TGTGCCTGGAGTGTACGAAGGGGTAACACTGAAGCTTTCTTT.

The chain carries TRBV2 and TRBJ2-1; 7 bases align to TRBD2. The CDR3 is 15 residues long. In germline, CDR1 is SNHLY, CDR2 FYNNEI. Trimming at V came to 6 bases and at J to 4 bases, leaving 9 bases not matched to a gene. CDR3: CASRPSSGAYNEQFF. The CDR3 coding sequence is TGTGCCAGCAGGCCCTCTAGCGGAGCTTACAATGAGCAGTTCTTC. Looking up the rest from reference TRBV2 and TRBJ2-1 gives the full variable domain: EPEVTQTPSHQVTQMGQEVILRCVPISNHLYFYWYRQILGQKVEFLVSFYNNEISEKSEIFDDQFSVERPDGSNFTLKIRSTKLEDSAMYFCASRPSSGAYNEQFFGPGTRLTVL.

The chain has TRBV6-5 and TRBJ1-2; TRBD1 might be the D (6 bases). Germline V gene sequence: CDR1 MNHEY, CDR2 SVGAGI. There are 13 residues in the CDR3. V was shortened by 4 bases and J by 8 bases, with 14 bases between the two germline ends. CDR3 residues: CASSSQGIGGYTF. CDR3 coding DNA: TGTGCCAGCAGTTCACAGGGAATTGGAGGCTACACCTTC.

The chain is built from TRBV5-5 and TRBJ2-5; 8 bases agree with TRBD2. The CDR3 sequence is 18 residues long. Trimming at V came to 6 bases and at J to 4 bases, leaving 20 bases not matched to a gene. Germline CDR1 and CDR2: SGHKS and YYEKEE (reference sequence). This CDR3 reads CASTPGLALREGPETQYF. Here the CDR3 DNA reads TGTGCCAGCACCCCCGGGTTGGCGTTACGGGAGGGCCCAGAGACCCAGTACTTC.

This clone was seen more than once but under ten times. The CDR3 nucleotides read TGCGCCAGCAGCCCTCGCACGACTAGCCAAGAGACCCAGTACTTC. Translating gives CASSPRTTSQETQYF. The chain couples TRBV5-1 to TRBJ2-5; D is possibly TRBD2 (6 bases). V shed 4 bases and J shed 1 base, with 14 bases lying between them. Germline V gene sequence: CDR1 SGHRS, CDR2 YFSETQ. The CDR3 contains 15 residues.

The chain combines TRBV10-3 with TRBJ2-1; D is undetermined. The CDR3 is 14 amino acids. Germline V lookup: CDR1 ENHRY, CDR2 SYGVKD. Trimming pared 2 bases from V and 6 bases from J, leaving 11 bases between. Here the CDR3 reads CAISEPNGSNEQFF. CDR3 coding DNA: TGTGCCATCAGTGAGCCGAATGGCTCCAATGAGCAGTTCTTC.

This chain links TRBV25-1 with TRBJ1-5, with D possibly being TRBD1 (5 bases). V was pared by 6 bases and J by 8 bases, with 20 bases between. This CDR3 is 15 amino acids long. Germline V gene data show CDR1 as MGHDK and CDR2 as SYGVNS. The CDR3 loop reads CASSIPGTSEKPQHF. CDR3 in DNA: TGTGCCAGCAGCATACCTGGGACTTCCGAGAAGCCCCAGCATTTT.

About this clone: The sample has other DNA sequences that encode this CDR3 too. This chain connects TRBV3-1 (or the pseudogene TRBV3-2) to TRBJ2-2; 8 nucleotides match TRBD1. Germline V gene sequence: CDR1 LGHDT, CDR2 YNNKEL (reference sequence). Trimming cost V 0 bases and J 5 bases; bases outside gene matches: 5. The CDR3 has 16 amino acids. The CDR3 is CASSQDLQGATGELFF. In DNA form, the CDR3 reads TGTGCCAGCAGCCAAGATTTGCAGGGGGCGACCGGGGAGCTGTTTTTT.

The chain links TRBV5-1 to TRBJ2-1; 7 positions match TRBD2. The CDR3 runs 17 residues. V was clipped by 4 bases and J by 7 bases; unmatched bases: 17. CDR1 and CDR2 from the germline V gene are SGHRS and YFSETQ. The chain's CDR3 is CASSPSLFPAGANEQFF. CDR3 DNA sequence: TGCGCCAGCAGCCCGTCGTTATTCCCCGCGGGAGCTAATGAGCAGTTCTTC.

The chain has TRBV2 and TRBJ2-3; 11 positions match TRBD2. This CDR3 has 14 amino acids. The J segment lost 8 bases and the V segment lost 4 bases, leaving 5 bases of the junction unmatched. Germline loops: CDR1 SNHLY, CDR2 FYNNEI. The CDR3 sequence: CASSGLAGYGTQYF. CDR3 in DNA: TGTGCCAGCAGTGGACTAGCGGGATACGGTACGCAGTATTTT.

This chain connects TRBV7-3 to TRBJ2-3; maybe TRBD1 (5 bases). The CDR3 runs 16 residues. The germline V and J ends were trimmed by 5 bases and 2 bases, with 17 bases remaining between them. CDR1 and CDR2 from the germline V gene are SGHTA and FQGTGA. Written as DNA, the CDR3 is TGTGCCAGCAGCGCAACCCCCCAGGGCACCACAGATACGCAGTATTTT. Protein sequence: CASSATPQGTTDTQYF.

The chain joins TRBV5-1 to TRBJ2-3; 8 nucleotides align to TRBD2. This CDR3 has 15 amino acids. CDR1 is SGHRS and CDR2 is YFSETQ in the germline V gene. J gave up 5 bases and V 4 bases, and 9 bases lay outside the gene matches. CDR3 bases: TGCGCCAGCAGCCTTAACGGGAGGGAGGGAGATACGCAGTATTTT. Its translation is CASSLNGREGDTQYF.

This chain connects TRBV19 to TRBJ2-5; D remains unclear. Trimming took off 5 bases at V and 4 bases at J, with 11 bases between the two ends. Germline CDR1 is LNHDA and CDR2 is SQIVND (reference sequence). The CDR3 contains 13 residues. CDR3 sequence: CASSFTDGETQYF. CDR3 nucleotide sequence: TGTGCCAGTAGTTTCACAGATGGAGAGACCCAGTACTTC.

V usage is TRBV19 and J usage is TRBJ2-7, with 8 bases fitting TRBD1. The germline gives CDR1 LNHDA, CDR2 SQIVND (reference sequence). The CDR3 runs to 13 residues. Trimming removed 10 bases from V and 3 bases from J; junction bases left unmatched: 8. This CDR3 reads CATHRQGSYEQYF. The CDR3 DNA reads TGTGCCACCCATAGACAGGGGAGCTACGAGCAGTACTTC.

This chain joins TRBV5-4 and TRBJ2-5, with 7 bases that match TRBD2. The CDR3 contains 16 residues. V was pared by 4 bases and J by 7 bases, with 16 bases of the junction left unmatched. Looked up from germline, CDR1 is SGHNT and CDR2 is YYREEE (reference sequence). The CDR3 DNA reads as TGTGCCAGCAGCCCAACTTCTAGCGGACGGTACGGGACCCAGTACTTC. Encoded protein: CASSPTSSGRYGTQYF.

V gene TRBV2 combines with J gene TRBJ2-1, with TRBD2 as a possible D gene (6 bases). Germline CDR1 is SNHLY and CDR2 is FYNNEI. V was cut by 4 bases and J by 3 bases, with 22 bases left in between. The length of the CDR3 is 18 residues. CDR3 sequence reads: CASSAPGTEWFSYNEQFF. DNA for the CDR3: TGTGCCAGCAGTGCTCCCGGGACTGAATGGTTTAGCTACAATGAGCAGTTCTTC.

CDR3 region: CSVGRSTEAFF. CDR3 sequence (DNA): TGCAGCGTCGGAAGGAGCACTGAAGCTTTCTTT. This chain connects TRBV29-1 to TRBJ1-1; D is ambiguous. The germline V gene encodes CDR1 SQVTM and CDR2 ANQGSEA. The CDR3 sequence is 11 residues long. The V and J ends lost 6 bases and 4 bases respectively, with 9 bases between them. The full variable domain, in which reference TRBV29-1 and TRBJ1-1 provide the parts outside the CDR3, is SAVISQKPSRDICQRGTSLTIQCQVDSQVTMMFWYRQQPGQSLTLIATANQGSEATYESGFVIDKFPISRPNLTFSTLTVSNMSPEDSSIYLCSVGRSTEAFFGQGTRLTVV.